This TCR beta chain was identified in a study of cytomegalovirus exposure and HLA in healthy donors (TCRdb year 2017). In the study overall: An earlier analysis of a few hundred of the donors reported about 280 Gb of sequence data and 95 million to 120 million unique TCR beta sequences obtained from some 170 million T cells. Around 300 gigabases of sequencing data and around 87 million unique TCR sequences were included in an early release covering roughly 600 HLA-typed donors. Among the roughly 400 genotyped donors, around 81% belonged to the genetic ancestry cluster associated with self-reported Caucasian donors. The study was designed to test whether signatures of past pathogen exposure could be identified by cataloging public T cell receptors. The study used immunosequencing to profile the T cell repertoires of around 600 subjects and linked those repertoires to cytomegalovirus serostatus. A separate validation cohort of roughly 130 different subjects was used in addition to the approximately 700-subject first cohort. The study combined high-throughput TCR immunosequencing, statistical association of individual TCRs with disease status, and machine learning to predict cytomegalovirus infection status. In a later analysis, previously published TCR beta repertoires from several hundred donors were re-analyzed and high-resolution HLA genotyping was added so that TCR occurrence patterns could be studied. Rather than drawing on any new phenotypic data, the later analysis identified candidate immune exposures from TCR beta sequences and the way those sequences occurred across donors. In an earlier analysis of over 550 of the donors, high-throughput TCR beta sequencing was used to judge whether each TCR beta V gene segment behaved as functional or pseudogenic. Donor age, sex, ethnicity and CMV serostatus were collected together with the repertoire data. A later genetic analysis used genome-wide SNP genotypes for about three fifths of the 666 donors, treating that subset as a discovery cohort. All discovery cohort repertoires had been generated on a single sequencing platform. HLA typing included class I and class II loci at four-digit resolution. The number of typed donors differed by locus: roughly 629-640 for A, B, C, DRB1 and DQB1; some 500 for DQA1; fewer than 610 for DPA1; and roughly 450 for DPB1. A handful of DR-DQ haplotypes were treated as single units for association and clustering because of strong linkage in the cohort. On average, 235,054 unique TCR beta nucleotide sequences were sequenced per donor among several hundred genotyped donors of the cohort, with roughly a sixth of those sequences being non-productive. General findings and caveats noted by the study authors: A later analysis associated 17,000 or so TCR beta sequences with specific HLA alleles at a false discovery rate of 0.05. Most TCR sequences were seen in very few donors, while some public TCRs were found in many individuals. The study listed 150 to 200 TCR beta chains as associated with cytomegalovirus. Some IMGT-functional V segments, including TRBV6-2 and TRBV6-3, could not be distinguished by the 87-base-pair reads and were therefore excluded. When HLA alleles, especially DR and DQ, strongly co-occurred, attributing TCR associations to individual alleles was difficult. According to a later analysis, TCR association rates differed among HLA loci, with DRB1 alleles showing the most associated TCRs and HLA-C alleles showing the fewest. According to a later analysis, parvovirus B19, influenza, CMV and Epstein-Barr virus appeared linked to several top co-occurrence clusters. Because HLA typing was unavailable for some donors at each locus, only the typed subset was used in association tests. According to a later genetic analysis, donors in an Asian-associated ancestry cluster had fewer N-insertions in productive TCRs than the approximately 650-donor mean. A few of the identified cytomegalovirus-associated TCR beta chains were confirmed in vitro to be specific for cytomegalovirus antigens. V-gene and J-gene trimming of TCR beta chains was associated with a missense DCLRE1C variant in a later genetic analysis, and the association was replicated in an independent cohort. Cytomegalovirus status was reported to be diagnosed by the classifier with high specificity and sensitivity in both the original and validation cohorts. Because counts were too low, about 18 rarely observed V segments, including chromosome 9 orphons, were left out of the earlier analysis of 587 of the donors. In a later analysis, HLA-associated TCR beta chains showed more clonal expansion and lower generation probabilities than non-associated chains that were equally common. The authors suggested that the approach could potentially be generalized to other disease states and immunological phenotypes. A further reported finding was that TCR beta sequences accurately predicted the HLA-A and HLA-B alleles for most subjects in the first cohort. Linkage disequilibrium might explain the correlated functional status among segregating V segments, but an unknown experimental factor could not be ruled out. A cluster of highly shared sequence variants was judged likely to represent a technical artifact of the sequencing pipeline. In an earlier analysis of about 550 of the donors, most TCR beta V segments were observed in productive rearrangements about 87% or about 30% of the time, broadly matching IMGT annotations. The only immune exposure information available for the cohort was CMV serostatus. In a later analysis, most CMV-associated TCR beta chains were found to appear HLA-restricted, with HLA associations seemingly driven largely by CMV exposure. In this cohort, only TCR beta chains were sequenced, and detectable features were limited by the absence of alpha or paired-chain data. Presence/absence analyses assumed roughly uniform sequencing depth across donors, an assumption that may not hold.

The library relied on the immunoSEQ multiplex PCR assay. For the multiplex PCR, a mixture combining 60 forward primers for TCR Vbeta segments and 13 reverse primers for TCR Jbeta segments was used. The CDR3 region of rearranged TCR beta genes was amplified from genomic DNA by a multiplex PCR assay. Amplified TCR beta libraries were sequenced as 87-base-pair reads on the Illumina HiSeq System. The authors' analysis ran thus. A later analysis counted tens of millions of unique TCR beta chains across the 690 or so repertoires, and roughly 11 million of these chains were shared by at least two donors. Raw reads were error-corrected and collapsed into unique sequences by a nearest-neighbor algorithm in which closely related sequences were merged to remove PCR and sequencing errors. V, D and J gene segments were assigned by aligning CDR3 sequences to IMGT reference sequences. For a sequence to be retained, a match of at least six nucleotides to both a V gene segment and a J gene segment was required. A rearrangement was called productive if the CDR3 had no stop codons and remained in frame with V and J, and every other rearrangement was called non-productive. Following IMGT convention, CDR3 was defined as the stretch from the second conserved V-encoded cysteine to the conserved J-encoded phenylalanine. In an earlier analysis of some 550 of the donors, sequences lacking an unambiguous match to a single V gene segment were excluded. In an earlier analysis of a few hundred of the donors, V segments were called functional above 56.7% productive rearrangements and were called segregating when the between-donor standard deviation exceeded 5%. A statistical classification framework was built to diagnose cytomegalovirus status from the catalog of TCR beta chain sequences. In a later analysis, V and J genes were assigned by comparing TCR nucleotide sequences against IMGT/GENE-DB human TR gene sequences. Using the TCRdist pipeline, a later analysis assigned CDR3 sequences along with most-parsimonious VDJ recombination scenarios. In a later analysis, each TCR beta chain was defined by its CDR3 amino acid sequence together with its V-gene family, and reads without a unique V-gene family were excluded. In a later analysis, 500 to 650 highly shared, low-generation-probability nucleotide sequences were removed to address suspected cross-contamination and a sequencing artifact. For each public chain, a later analysis derived a clonal expansion index from normalized ranks of inferred template counts within each repertoire. A later analysis computed generation probabilities with a VDJ recombination model fitted to out-of-frame rearrangements, and checked the results against IGoR. In a later analysis, TCR-TCR, TCR-HLA and TCR-CMV co-occurrence was scored with hypergeometric tests, and a repertoire-size bias correction was applied to TCR pairs. A later analysis estimated false discovery rates by permuting HLA or CMV assignments 20 times. In a later analysis, co-occurring TCRs were grouped using DBSCAN, and TCRdist sequence similarity was added for clustering within HLA-allele-positive subsets. Repertoires with fewer than 30,000 or more than 120,000 public chains, plus five repertoires with anomalous nucleotide sharing, were excluded from co-occurrence clustering. Here the immuneACCESS table is served through TCRdb, limited to in-frame sequences with V and J called. Missing clones are a known gap in these copies; in checked studies unresolved V genes cover under half, and the rest lacks a known reason. From that table come the V and J calls and clone size; the DNA was used to work out D and trimming. The sample records 100,000 to 150,000 clones, 80% of which are singletons. The ten largest make up 1% of the sample.

The cohort comprised 710 or so healthy bone marrow donors. At the time of sampling, every cohort member was nominally healthy, though immune exposures that went unrecorded were likely present. The donor was CMV seronegative and was included in the group of a few hundred seronegative cohort members. Every donor gave a peripheral blood sample, and the peripheral blood mononuclear cells from that sample were used for TCR beta sequencing. Genomic DNA was extracted from the blood cell samples with the Qiagen DNeasy Blood Extraction Kit. This clone appeared a few times. This clone's antigen is unknown. No base quality information exists; no much larger clone differs at one position. Reading the germline V gene gives CDR1 SGHDN and CDR2 FVKESK. The CDR3 holds 16 amino acids from the cysteine to the phenylalanine. The retained sequence is limited to the CDR3, 48 bases, with the frame set at the first base. V loses 0 bases of germline sequence and J loses 6 bases, and the interval between the two ends is 17 bases.

Input material: PBMCs. This chain is built from TRBV14 and TRBJ1-2; a tentative D call is TRBD1 (6 bases match). The clonotype was recovered from a man aged 40-55 years in good health and CMV-seronegative. The DNA is as follows: TGTGCCAGCAGCCAAGATGGGACTAAGGGGGAGGATGGCTACACCTTC. It specifies CASSQDGTKGEDGYTF.